The rows below give T cell receptor beta chains drawn from one sample of a study of Graves' ophthalmopathy and Graves' hyperthyroidism. TCRdb ran MiXCR on the multiplex PCR reads and lists one entry per CDR3 protein. This sample has approximately 410,000 distinct CDR3 sequences, with approximately 15% found just once. The sequenced sample was peripheral blood. The receptor source for this set is a woman younger than 35 with stable Graves' hyperthyroidism. The CDR3 runs from the conserved cysteine through the conserved F or W. D genes are given only for firm matches. Clone size is shown for a subset of rows, as once, few, many or a class of expanded clone.

V	J	size	D	DNA	CDR3
TRBV12-3/TRBV12-4	TRBJ1-5	many	.	TGTGCCAGCAGTTTAAGAAGACTAAACCTAGGGCCCCAGCATTTT	CASSLRRLNLGPQHF
TRBV2	TRBJ2-2	many	TRBD2	TGTGCCAGCACCCCAGCGGGGATTAACACCGGGGAGCTGTTTTTT	CASTPAGINTGELFF
TRBV5-6	TRBJ1-2	many	.	TGTGCCAGCAGCATATTGGAAGGGTTGTATGGCTACACCTTC	CASSILEGLYGYTF
TRBV24-1	TRBJ2-2	many	.	TGTGCCACCAGTGATTTCCAGGGGAAGGACACCGGGGAGCTGTTTTTT	CATSDFQGKDTGELFF
TRBV6-5	TRBJ2-7	many	.	TGTGCCAGCAGTCCTGGACTCTTTACCCAAGCCTACGAGCAGTACTTC	CASSPGLFTQAYEQYF
TRBV6-2/TRBV6-3	TRBJ1-1	many	.	TGTGCCAGCAGCTTCCCCGGACAGAACACTGAAGCTTTCTTT	CASSFPGQNTEAFF
TRBV20-1	TRBJ2-2	many	.	TGCAGTGCTAGGAGCGGGTCCGGGGAGCTGTTTTTT	CSARSGSGELFF
TRBV5-6	TRBJ2-5	.	.	TGTGCCAGCCAGTACCAAGAGACCCAGTACTTC	CASQYQETQYF
TRBV9	TRBJ2-7	many	TRBD2	TGTGCCAGCAGCTTCAGCGGGGGGGCTTACGAGCAGTACTTC	CASSFSGGAYEQYF
TRBV7-3	TRBJ2-7	.	.	TGTGCCAGCAGCTTAGGGGGCCGGTACAACGAGCAGTACTTC	CASSLGGRYNEQYF
TRBV7-8	TRBJ2-5	many	.	TGTGCCAGCAGCCCCCGGGGAGAGGAAGAGACCCAGTACTTC	CASSPRGEEETQYF
TRBV2	TRBJ1-1	many	.	TGTGCCAGCAGGGAAGGATTGTGGGGACCCCAGTCTTCTGAAGCTTTCTTT	CASREGLWGPQSSEAFF
TRBV11-2	TRBJ2-7	many	.	TGTGCCAGCAGCTTAGGGTTGTGGCGGGACGAGTACTTC	CASSLGLWRDEYF
TRBV12-3/TRBV12-4	TRBJ1-1	many	TRBD1	TGTGCCAGCAGTTCGTTAGGGACAGGGTCAATTGGGAGGTTGGCTTTCTTT	CASSSLGTGSIGRLAFF
TRBV20-1	TRBJ1-2	many	TRBD1	TGCAGTGCTGGGACAGGGCACTATGGCTACACCTTC	CSAGTGHYGYTF
TRBV18	TRBJ2-7	.	.	TGTGTCAGCTCCTCTGGACACATCTACGAGCAGTACTTC	CVSSSGHIYEQYF
TRBV6-2/TRBV6-3	TRBJ2-2	many	.	TGTGCCAGCAGTTATGACGGTTACACCGGGGAGCTGTTTTTT	CASSYDGYTGELFF
TRBV15	TRBJ1-5	many	TRBD1	TGTGCCACCAGCACCGGACAGGGGAGAGAGGGCAATCAGCCCCAGCATTTT	CATSTGQGREGNQPQHF
TRBV7-9	TRBJ2-7	.	.	TGTGCCAGCAGCTTAGTAGTCACCGGCTCCTACGAGCAGTACTTC	CASSLVVTGSYEQYF
TRBV6-2/TRBV6-3	TRBJ2-7	many	TRBD2	TGTGCCAGCAGTTACGGCGGGGGGCCAGAACTGGACTACGAGCAGTACTTC	CASSYGGGPELDYEQYF
TRBV20-1	TRBJ1-6	.	.	TGCAGTGCTAGGGGCAGTAGCTCCTATAATTCACCCCTCCACTTT	CSARGSSSYNSPLHF
TRBV6-1	TRBJ2-7	many	TRBD2	TGTGCCACCCAGGAGAGCGGGGGGGCCGTCGTCTACGAGCAGTACTTC	CATQESGGAVVYEQYF
TRBV20-1	TRBJ2-7	many	TRBD2	TGCAGTGCTAGGGCGCCTAGCGGGGGGTCCTCCTACGAGCAGTACTTC	CSARAPSGGSSYEQYF
TRBV2	TRBJ1-2	many	.	TGTGCCAGCAGTAACCCCGACAGCTATGGCTACACCTTC	CASSNPDSYGYTF
TRBV2	TRBJ2-2	many	.	TGTGCCAGCAGGGAGACTGGGACCGGGGAGCTGTTTTTT	CASRETGTGELFF
TRBV7-8	TRBJ2-7	many	.	TGTGCCAGCAGCCCTCGGTTCACCTACGAGCAGTACTTC	CASSPRFTYEQYF
TRBV19	TRBJ1-5	few	.	TGTGCCAGTAGTATGAGAGGGGGGGTGGGTCAGCCCCAGCATTTT	CASSMRGGVGQPQHF
TRBV3-1	TRBJ1-6	few	.	TGTGCCAGCAGCCAACAAGCAGGGGTTTCACCCCTCCACTTT	CASSQQAGVSPLHF
TRBV6-4	TRBJ1-1	many	TRBD1	TGTGCCAGCAGCCCGACAGGGGTTGGCACTGAAGCTTTCTTT	CASSPTGVGTEAFF
TRBV12-3/TRBV12-4	TRBJ2-5	many	.	TGTGCCAGCAGTATTGGGGGAGAGACCCAGTACTTC	CASSIGGETQYF
TRBV12-3/TRBV12-4	TRBJ1-1	few	.	TGTGCCAGCAGCCGGACAGAGGTGGCCACTGAAGCTTTCTTT	CASSRTEVATEAFF
TRBV12-3/TRBV12-4	TRBJ2-5	many	.	TGTGCCAGCAGCAACCCACCCGGGAAGGAGACCCAGTACTTC	CASSNPPGKETQYF
TRBV12-3/TRBV12-4	TRBJ1-5	many	TRBD1	TGTGCCAGCAGTTTTCAGGCAGGGGGCGCAGGCCAGCCCCAGCATTTT	CASSFQAGGAGQPQHF
TRBV7-9	TRBJ1-3	.	TRBD1	TGTGCCAGCAGGCGACAGGGTCCCGCCGGAAACACCATATATTTT	CASRRQGPAGNTIYF
TRBV3-1	TRBJ1-1	.	.	TGTGCCAGCAGCCCGCGTGGACAGCCGAACACTGAAGCTTTCTTT	CASSPRGQPNTEAFF
TRBV6-5	TRBJ1-3	many	.	TGTGCCAGCAACCCGGACGGAGGAAACACCATATATTTT	CASNPDGGNTIYF
TRBV12-3/TRBV12-4	TRBJ1-1	many	.	TGTGCCGGCAGTTTATTACCGGCGATGAACACTGAAGCTTTCTTT	CAGSLLPAMNTEAFF